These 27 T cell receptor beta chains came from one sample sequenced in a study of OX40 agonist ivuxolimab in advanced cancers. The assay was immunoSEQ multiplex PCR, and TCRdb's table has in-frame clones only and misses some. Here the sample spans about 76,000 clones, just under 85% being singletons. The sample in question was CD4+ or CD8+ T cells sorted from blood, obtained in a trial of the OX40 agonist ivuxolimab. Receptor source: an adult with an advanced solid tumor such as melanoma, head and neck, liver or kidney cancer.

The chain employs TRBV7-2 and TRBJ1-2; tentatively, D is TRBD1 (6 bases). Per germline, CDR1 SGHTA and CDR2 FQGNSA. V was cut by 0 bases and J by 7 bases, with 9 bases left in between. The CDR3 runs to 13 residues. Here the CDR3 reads CASSLATRGGYTF. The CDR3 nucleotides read TGTGCCAGCAGCTTAGCAACCAGGGGTGGCTACACCTTC.

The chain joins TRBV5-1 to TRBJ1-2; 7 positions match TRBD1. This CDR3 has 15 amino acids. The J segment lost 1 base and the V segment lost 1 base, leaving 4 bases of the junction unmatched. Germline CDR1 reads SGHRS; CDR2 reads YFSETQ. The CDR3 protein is CASSLTGDLNYGYTF. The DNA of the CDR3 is TGCGCCAGCAGCTTGACAGGGGACCTTAACTATGGCTACACCTTC.

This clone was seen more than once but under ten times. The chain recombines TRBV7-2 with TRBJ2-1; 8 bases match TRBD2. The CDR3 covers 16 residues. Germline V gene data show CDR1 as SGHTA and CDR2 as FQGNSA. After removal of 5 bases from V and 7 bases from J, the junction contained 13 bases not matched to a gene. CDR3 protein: CASSRGGASGMNEQFF. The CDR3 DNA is TGTGCCAGCAGCCGGGGGGGAGCTAGCGGCATGAATGAGCAGTTCTTC.

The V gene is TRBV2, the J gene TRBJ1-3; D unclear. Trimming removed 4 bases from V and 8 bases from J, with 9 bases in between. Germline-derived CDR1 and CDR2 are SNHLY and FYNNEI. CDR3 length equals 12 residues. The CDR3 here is CASSGSGDTIYF. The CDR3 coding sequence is TGTGCCAGCAGTGGGTCGGGTGACACCATATATTTT. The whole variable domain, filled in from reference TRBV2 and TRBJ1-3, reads EPEVTQTPSHQVTQMGQEVILRCVPISNHLYFYWYRQILGQKVEFLVSFYNNEISEKSEIFDDQFSVERPDGSNFTLKIRSTKLEDSAMYFCASSGSGDTIYFGEGSWLTVV.

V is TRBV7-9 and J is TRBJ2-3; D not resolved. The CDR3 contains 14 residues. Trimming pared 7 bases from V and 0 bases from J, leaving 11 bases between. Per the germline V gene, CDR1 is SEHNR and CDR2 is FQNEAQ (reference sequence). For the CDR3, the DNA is TGTGCCAGCACCAAGAGTACTAGCACAGATACGCAGTATTTT. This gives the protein CASTKSTSTDTQYF. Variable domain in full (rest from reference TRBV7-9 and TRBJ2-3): DTGVSQNPRHKITKRGQNVTFRCDPISEHNRLYWYRQTLGQGPEFLTYFQNEAQLEKSRLLSDRFSAERPKGSFSTLEIQRTEQGDSAMYLCASTKSTSTDTQYFGPGTRLTVL.

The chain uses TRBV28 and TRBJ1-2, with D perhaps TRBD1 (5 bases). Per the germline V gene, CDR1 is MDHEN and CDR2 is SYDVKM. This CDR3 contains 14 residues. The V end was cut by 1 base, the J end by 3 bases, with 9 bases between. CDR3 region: CASSLFRQHYGYTF. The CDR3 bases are TGTGCCAGCAGTTTATTTAGACAGCACTATGGCTACACCTTC.

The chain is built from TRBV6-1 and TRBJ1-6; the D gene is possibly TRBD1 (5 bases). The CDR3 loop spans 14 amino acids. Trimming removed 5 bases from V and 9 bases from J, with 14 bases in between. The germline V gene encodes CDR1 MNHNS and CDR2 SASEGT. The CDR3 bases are TGTGCCAGCAGTTTCCAGGGAATGAGTTCACCCCTCCACTTT. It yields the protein CASSFQGMSSPLHF.

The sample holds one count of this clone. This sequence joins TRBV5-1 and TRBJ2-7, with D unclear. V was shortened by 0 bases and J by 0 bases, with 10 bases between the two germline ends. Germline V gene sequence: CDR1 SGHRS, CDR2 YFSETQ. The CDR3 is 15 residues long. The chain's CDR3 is CASSLVGDSSYEQYF. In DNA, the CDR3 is TGCGCCAGCAGCTTGGTAGGCGACTCCTCCTACGAGCAGTACTTC.

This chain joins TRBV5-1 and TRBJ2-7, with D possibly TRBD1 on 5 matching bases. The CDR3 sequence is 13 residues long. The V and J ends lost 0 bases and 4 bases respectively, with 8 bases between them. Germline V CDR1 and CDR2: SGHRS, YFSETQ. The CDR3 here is CASSLGGQYEQYF. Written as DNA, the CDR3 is TGCGCCAGCAGCTTGGGGGGCCAGTACGAGCAGTACTTC.

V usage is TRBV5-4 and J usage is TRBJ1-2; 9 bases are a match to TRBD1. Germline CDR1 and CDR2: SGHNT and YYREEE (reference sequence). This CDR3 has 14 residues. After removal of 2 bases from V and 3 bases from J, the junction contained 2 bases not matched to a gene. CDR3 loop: CASSFDRGDYGYTF. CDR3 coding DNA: TGTGCCAGCAGCTTCGACAGGGGGGACTATGGCTACACCTTC.

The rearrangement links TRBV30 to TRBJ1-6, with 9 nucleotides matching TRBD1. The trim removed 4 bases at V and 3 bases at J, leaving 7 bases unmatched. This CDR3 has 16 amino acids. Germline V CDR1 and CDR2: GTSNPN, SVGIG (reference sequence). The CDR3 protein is CAWIPTGGSYNSPLHF. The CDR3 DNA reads TGTGCCTGGATTCCGACAGGGGGGAGCTATAATTCACCCCTCCACTTT. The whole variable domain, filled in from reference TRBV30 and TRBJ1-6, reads SQTIHQWPATLVQPVGSPLSLECTVEGTSNPNLYWYRQAAGRGLQLLFYSVGIGQISSEVPQNLSASRPQDRQFILSSKKLLLSDSGFYLCAWIPTGGSYNSPLHFGNGTRLTVT.

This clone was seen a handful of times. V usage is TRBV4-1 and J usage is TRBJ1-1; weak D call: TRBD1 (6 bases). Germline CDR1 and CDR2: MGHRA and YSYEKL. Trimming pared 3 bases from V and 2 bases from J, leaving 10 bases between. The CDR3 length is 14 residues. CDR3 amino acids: CASSHGGTNTEAFF. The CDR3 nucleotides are TGCGCCAGCAGCCATGGGGGGACAAACACTGAAGCTTTCTTT.

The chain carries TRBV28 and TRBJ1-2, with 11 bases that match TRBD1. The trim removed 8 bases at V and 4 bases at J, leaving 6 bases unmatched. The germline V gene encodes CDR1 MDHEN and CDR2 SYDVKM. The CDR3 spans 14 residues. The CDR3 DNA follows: TGTGCCAGCGGCTCCGGGACAGGGGGCTATGGCTACACCTTC. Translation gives CASGSGTGGYGYTF.

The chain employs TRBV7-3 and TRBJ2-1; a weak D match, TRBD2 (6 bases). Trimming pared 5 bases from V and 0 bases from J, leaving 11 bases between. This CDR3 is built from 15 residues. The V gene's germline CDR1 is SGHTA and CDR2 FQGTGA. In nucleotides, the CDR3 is TGTGCCAGCAGCCCCCTGACTAGCTCCTACAATGAGCAGTTCTTC. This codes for CASSPLTSSYNEQFF.

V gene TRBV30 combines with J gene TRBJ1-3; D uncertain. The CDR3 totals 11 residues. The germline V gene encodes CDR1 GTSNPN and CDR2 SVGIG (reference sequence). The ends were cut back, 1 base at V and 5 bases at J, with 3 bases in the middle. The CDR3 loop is CAWSARNTIYF. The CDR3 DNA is TGTGCCTGGAGTGCCCGAAACACCATATATTTT.

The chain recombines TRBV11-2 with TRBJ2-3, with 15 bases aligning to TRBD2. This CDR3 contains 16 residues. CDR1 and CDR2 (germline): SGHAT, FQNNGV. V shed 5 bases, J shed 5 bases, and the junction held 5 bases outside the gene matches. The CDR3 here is CASSPGTSGRLDTQYF. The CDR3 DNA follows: TGTGCCAGCAGCCCCGGGACTAGCGGGAGGTTAGATACGCAGTATTTT.

CDR3 region: CASSVGPTTSGRPPYEQYF. The CDR3 DNA reads TGTGCCAGCAGCGTAGGCCCAACCACTAGCGGGAGGCCCCCCTACGAGCAGTACTTC. The chain links TRBV9 to TRBJ2-7; 12 bases are shared with TRBD2. V dropped 0 bases and J dropped 2; count of bases not matched to a gene: 12. This CDR3 is 19 amino acids long. Germline V lookup: CDR1 SGDLS, CDR2 YYNGEE.

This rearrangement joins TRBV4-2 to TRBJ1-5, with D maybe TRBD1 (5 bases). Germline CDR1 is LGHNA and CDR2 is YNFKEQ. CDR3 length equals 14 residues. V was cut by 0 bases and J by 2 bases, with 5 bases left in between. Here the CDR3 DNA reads TGTGCCAGCAGCCAAGACAGGGGCAATCAGCCCCAGCATTTT. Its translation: CASSQDRGNQPQHF.

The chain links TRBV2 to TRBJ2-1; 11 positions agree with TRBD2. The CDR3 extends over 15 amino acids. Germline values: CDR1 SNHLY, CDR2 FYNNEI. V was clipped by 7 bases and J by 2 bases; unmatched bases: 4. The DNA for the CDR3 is TGTGCCAGCACCTGGACTAGCGGGCCCTACAATGAGCAGTTCTTC. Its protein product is CASTWTSGPYNEQFF.

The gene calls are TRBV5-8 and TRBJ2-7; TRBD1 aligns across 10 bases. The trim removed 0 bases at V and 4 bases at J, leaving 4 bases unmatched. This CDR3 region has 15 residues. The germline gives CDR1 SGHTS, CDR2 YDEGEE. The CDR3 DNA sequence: TGTGCCAGCAGCTTGGAACCGGGACAGGGGTACGAGCAGTACTTC. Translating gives CASSLEPGQGYEQYF.

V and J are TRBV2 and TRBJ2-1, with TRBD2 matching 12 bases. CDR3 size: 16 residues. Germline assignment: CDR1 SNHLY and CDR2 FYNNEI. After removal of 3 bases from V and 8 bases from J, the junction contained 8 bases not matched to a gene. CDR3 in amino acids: CASSEASGRERYEQFF. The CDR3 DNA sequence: TGTGCCAGCAGTGAGGCTAGCGGGAGGGAAAGGTATGAGCAGTTCTTC.

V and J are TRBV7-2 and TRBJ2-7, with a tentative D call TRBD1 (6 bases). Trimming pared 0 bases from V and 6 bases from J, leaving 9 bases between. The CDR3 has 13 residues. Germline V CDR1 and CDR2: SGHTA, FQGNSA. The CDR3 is CASSLASGVEQYF. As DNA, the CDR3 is TGTGCCAGCAGCTTAGCTTCAGGGGTCGAGCAGTACTTC.

The chain's CDR3 is CASSLGGYNEQFF. The DNA of the CDR3 is TGTGCCAGCAGCTTAGGGGGGTACAATGAGCAGTTCTTC. The rearrangement joins TRBV11-3 to TRBJ2-1; D may correspond to TRBD1 or TRBD2 (5 bases each). Trimming stripped 1 base from V and 4 bases from J, with 5 bases between. Germline-derived CDR1 and CDR2 are SGHNT and YENEEA. This CDR3 has 13 amino acids.

CDR3 protein: CASKLAEFTGELFF. The DNA for the CDR3 is TGTGCCAGCAAACTAGCGGAGTTCACCGGGGAGCTGTTTTTT. The chain has TRBV28 and TRBJ2-2; TRBD2 matches at 8 bases. V gave up 7 bases and J gave up 4 bases; unmatched junction bases: 5. CDR1 is MDHEN, CDR2 SYDVKM, per germline. This CDR3 comprises 14 residues.

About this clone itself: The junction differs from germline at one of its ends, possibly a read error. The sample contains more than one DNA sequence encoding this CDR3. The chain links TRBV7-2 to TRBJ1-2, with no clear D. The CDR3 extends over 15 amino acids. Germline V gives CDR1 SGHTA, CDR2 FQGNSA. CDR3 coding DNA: TGTGCCAGCAGTTTAGTTTCCGGGTCTAACTATGGCTACACCTTC. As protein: CASSLVSGSNYGYTF. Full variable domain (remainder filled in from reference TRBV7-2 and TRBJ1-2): GAGVSQSPSNKVTEKGKDVELRCDPISGHTALYWYRQSLGQGLEFLIYFQGNSAPDKSGLPSDRFSAERTGGSVSTLTIQRTQQEDSAVYLCASSLVSGSNYGYTFGSGTRLTVV.

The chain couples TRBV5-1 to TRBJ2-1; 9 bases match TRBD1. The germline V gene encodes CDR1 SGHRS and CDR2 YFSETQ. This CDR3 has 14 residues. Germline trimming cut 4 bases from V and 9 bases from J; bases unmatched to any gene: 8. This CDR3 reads CASSPGTGTGEQFF. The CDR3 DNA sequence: TGCGCCAGCAGCCCCGGGACAGGGACGGGTGAGCAGTTCTTC.

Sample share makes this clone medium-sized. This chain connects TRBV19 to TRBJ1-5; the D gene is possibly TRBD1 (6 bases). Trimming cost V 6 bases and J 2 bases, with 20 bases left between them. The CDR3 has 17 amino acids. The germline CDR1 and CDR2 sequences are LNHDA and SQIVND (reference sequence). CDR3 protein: CASRRQAGGVGNQPQHF. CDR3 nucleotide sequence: TGTGCCAGTAGAAGACAGGCGGGGGGGGTTGGCAATCAGCCCCAGCATTTT. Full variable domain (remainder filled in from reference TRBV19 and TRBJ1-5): DGGITQSPKYLFRKEGQNVTLSCEQNLNHDAMYWYRQDPGQGLRLIYYSQIVNDFQKGDIAEGYSVSREKKESFPLTVTSAQKNPTAFYLCASRRQAGGVGNQPQHFGDGTRLSIL.